Presented here are 22 T cell receptor beta chains from one specimen sequenced in a study of memory CD4+ T cells and cytomegalovirus serostatus. Generated by immunoSEQ multiplex PCR, the TCRdb table keeps only in-frame clones and is missing some. Of tens of thousands of clones listed, roughly four fifths were seen once; the top ten hold more than 0.95%. The sort gate was single viable CD3+CD4+CD8-CD45RO+ cells for memory CD4+ T cells. The sequencing input was memory CD4+ T cells from blood. Receptors were obtained from an adult in good health and CMV-seropositive.

The rearrangement joins TRBV19 to TRBJ1-3, with D unresolved. CDR1 is LNHDA and CDR2 is SQIVND in the germline V gene (reference sequence). The V and J ends lost 2 bases and 0 bases respectively, with 11 bases between them. The CDR3 loop spans 16 amino acids. The CDR3 reads CASSIRHTSSGNTIYF. DNA for the CDR3: TGTGCCAGTAGTATACGCCATACGAGCTCTGGAAACACCATATATTTT.

This sequence joins TRBV2 and TRBJ2-1; D possibly corresponds to TRBD2 (5 bases). V lost 10 bases to trimming and J lost 5 bases, with 18 bases between them. The germline V gene encodes CDR1 SNHLY and CDR2 FYNNEI. CDR3 length: 14 amino acids. This chain's CDR3 is CAIRGDYFDNEQFF. DNA of the CDR3: TGTGCCATCCGGGGAGACTATTTTGACAATGAGCAGTTCTTC.

V usage is TRBV7-2 and J usage is TRBJ2-1; D may be TRBD2 (6 bases). Germline lookup yields CDR1 SGHTA and CDR2 FQGNSA. V was pared by 3 bases and J by 3 bases, with 9 bases between. This CDR3 has 14 amino acids. The CDR3 region is CASSFGSYYNEQFF. CDR3 coding DNA: TGTGCCAGCAGCTTCGGGAGCTACTACAATGAGCAGTTCTTC. The whole variable domain, filled in from reference TRBV7-2 and TRBJ2-1, reads GAGVSQSPSNKVTEKGKDVELRCDPISGHTALYWYRQSLGQGLEFLIYFQGNSAPDKSGLPSDRFSAERTGGSVSTLTIQRTQQEDSAVYLCASSFGSYYNEQFFGPGTRLTVL.

This clone has a single count. Written as DNA, the CDR3 is TGCGCCAGCAGCCAGAGAGTCGCCTTTGCAACTAATGAAAAACTGTTTTTT. As protein: CASSQRVAFATNEKLFF. The chain joins TRBV5-1 to TRBJ1-4; no reliable D call. CDR1 SGHRS and CDR2 YFSETQ come from the germline V gene. The CDR3 loop spans 17 amino acids. The germline V and J ends were trimmed by 4 bases and 0 bases, with 16 bases remaining between them.

V and J are TRBV5-1 and TRBJ2-7, with TRBD1 as a possible D gene (7 bases). The CDR3 covers 14 residues. In germline, CDR1 is SGHRS, CDR2 YFSETQ. V was pared by 4 bases and J by 2 bases, with 13 bases between. This CDR3 reads CASSAGQGAYEQYF. The CDR3 DNA reads as TGCGCCAGCAGCGCGGGGCAGGGGGCCTACGAGCAGTACTTC.

About this clone itself: Within the sample, other DNA sequences also encode this same CDR3. V and J are TRBV7-2 and TRBJ2-7; D possibly corresponds to TRBD1 (6 bases). Germline CDR1 and CDR2: SGHTA and FQGNSA. This CDR3 contains 14 residues. V was trimmed by 3 bases and J by 1 base, leaving 10 bases between them. CDR3 sequence reads: CASSFDRTSYEQYF. The DNA of the CDR3 is TGTGCCAGCAGCTTCGACAGGACTTCCTACGAGCAGTACTTC.

The V gene is TRBV7-2, the J gene TRBJ2-1; D remains ambiguous. The CDR3 is 14 residues long. Trimming cost V 7 bases and J 2 bases, with 12 bases left between them. The germline gives CDR1 SGHTA, CDR2 FQGNSA. DNA for the CDR3: TGTGCCAGCACCCCCCAGTCTCCCTACAATGAGCAGTTCTTC. The encoded protein is CASTPQSPYNEQFF.

The chain links TRBV29-1 to TRBJ1-2; D might be TRBD1 (5 bases). Germline values: CDR1 SQVTM, CDR2 ANQGSEA. This CDR3 is built from 14 residues. The V end was cut by 7 bases, the J end by 5 bases, with 20 bases between. CDR3 region: CSGARDGEGYGYTF. The CDR3 DNA follows: TGCAGCGGAGCCCGGGACGGGGAGGGGTATGGCTACACCTTC.

The rearrangement links TRBV29-1 to TRBJ1-2; D is undetermined. The CDR3 is made up of 13 amino acids. Per germline, CDR1 SQVTM and CDR2 ANQGSEA. The V end was cut by 3 bases, the J end by 8 bases, with 16 bases between. The CDR3 bases are TGCAGCGTTGACCCCTCAGGAAGGCAAGGCTACACCTTC. Residues: CSVDPSGRQGYTF. Filled out from reference TRBV29-1 and TRBJ1-2, the complete variable domain reads SAVISQKPSRDICQRGTSLTIQCQVDSQVTMMFWYRQQPGQSLTLIATANQGSEATYESGFVIDKFPISRPNLTFSTLTVSNMSPEDSSIYLCSVDPSGRQGYTFGSGTRLTVV.

The rearrangement links TRBV5-6 to TRBJ2-3, with 11 nucleotides matching TRBD1. The CDR3 covers 16 residues. Germline V lookup: CDR1 SGHDT, CDR2 YYEEEE. J gave up 4 bases and V 4 bases, and 8 bases lay outside the gene matches. In nucleotides, the CDR3 is TGTGCCAGCAGCCCCAGAGGACAGGGGGCAGCAGATACGCAGTATTTT. Its protein is CASSPRGQGAADTQYF.

This clone is a singleton in its sample. The V call is TRBV5-1, the J call TRBJ1-4, with TRBD1 as a possible D gene (5 bases). Germline V CDR1 and CDR2: SGHRS, YFSETQ. Trimming left V 0 bases short and J 7 bases short, with 13 bases between. The CDR3 sequence is 15 residues long. As DNA, the CDR3 is TGCGCCAGCAGCTTGGGAGGGGAGTTTACTGAAAAACTGTTTTTT. Translation: CASSLGGEFTEKLFF.

V usage is TRBV18 and J usage is TRBJ1-6; TRBD1 might be the D (5 bases). The CDR3 totals 13 residues. From germline, CDR1 is KGHSH and CDR2 LQKENI. V was clipped by 3 bases and J by 19 bases, with 19 bases between them. The CDR3 region has the DNA TGTGCCAGCTCACCTGCCCACGGGGGGGGTGCGCACTTT. Its protein is CASSPAHGGGAHF.

V gene TRBV5-5 combines with J gene TRBJ1-1, with 7 nucleotides matching TRBD1. Germline assignment: CDR1 SGHKS and CDR2 YYEKEE (reference sequence). The CDR3 runs 14 residues. V trimming: 7 bases; J trimming: 5 bases; junction bases outside the gene matches: 11. This CDR3 reads CASGSMGQRTEAFF. The CDR3 DNA reads TGTGCCAGCGGATCTATGGGACAGAGAACTGAAGCTTTCTTT.

V usage is TRBV5-1 and J usage is TRBJ2-3; 12 nucleotides agree with TRBD2. The CDR3 spans 17 residues. V lost 1 base and J lost 2; bases outside the gene matches: 5. Germline-derived CDR1 and CDR2 are SGHRS and YFSETQ. CDR3 region: CASSLLSSGGATDTQYF. CDR3 in DNA: TGCGCCAGCAGCTTGCTTTCTAGCGGGGGGGCCACAGATACGCAGTATTTT.

The chain employs TRBV5-4 and TRBJ2-3, with TRBD1 as a possible D gene (6 bases). V gave up 3 bases and J gave up 3 bases, with 17 bases separating them. This CDR3 comprises 16 residues. The germline CDR1 and CDR2 sequences are SGHNT and YYREEE (reference sequence). Written as DNA, the CDR3 is TGTGCCAGCAGCTCCGGGGCAGGGGAGCCTACAGATACGCAGTATTTT. Amino acids: CASSSGAGEPTDTQYF. The full variable domain, with the rest looked up from reference TRBV5-4 and TRBJ2-3, is ETGVTQSPTHLIKTRGQQVTLRCSSQSGHNTVSWYQQALGQGPQFIFQYYREEENGRGNFPPRFSGLQFPNYSSELNVNALELDDSALYLCASSSGAGEPTDTQYFGPGTRLTVL.

There are a few counts of this clone. The chain has TRBV27 and TRBJ2-1, with TRBD1 matching over 7 bases. V shed 8 bases and J 4 bases; nucleotides not matched to a gene: 11. The germline CDR1 and CDR2 sequences are MNHEY and SMNVEV (reference sequence). The CDR3 runs to 15 residues. The DNA of the CDR3 is TGTGCCAGCGTCGCGATGACAGGGATTTACAATGAGCAGTTCTTC. Encoded protein: CASVAMTGIYNEQFF.

The V and J genes are TRBV4-3 and TRBJ1-3, with D unclear. Trimming pared 0 bases from V and 4 bases from J, leaving 7 bases between. Germline V lookup: CDR1 LGHNA, CDR2 YSLEER. The length of the CDR3 is 14 residues. CDR3 region: CASSQDVGGNTIYF. CDR3 DNA sequence: TGCGCCAGCAGCCAAGACGTAGGGGGAAACACCATATATTTT.

This sequence joins TRBV29-1 and TRBJ2-3; D is undetermined. This CDR3 region has 14 residues. Looked up from germline, CDR1 is SQVTM and CDR2 is ANQGSEA. Trimming took 7 bases from V and 0 from J, leaving 14 bases between them. The CDR3 nucleotides read TGCAGCGGCAGGCGTTGGTCTAGCACAGATACGCAGTATTTT. This encodes CSGRRWSSTDTQYF.

This chain joins TRBV10-1 and TRBJ1-1; D remains unclear. Deletions cut 2 bases from V and 6 bases from J, with 10 bases between. The CDR3 is 13 amino acids. Germline CDR1 is WNHNN and CDR2 is SYGVQD (reference sequence). CDR3 bases: TGCGCCAGCAGTGAGAGGGCAGGACCTGAAGCTTTCTTT. Amino acids: CASSERAGPEAFF.

The chain joins TRBV15 to TRBJ2-7; no definite D call. Germline-derived CDR1 and CDR2 are LNHNV and YYDKDF (reference sequence). The CDR3 totals 14 residues. Trimming stripped 3 bases from V and 6 bases from J, with 15 bases between. CDR3 in amino acids: CATSRSDRVGEQYF. In DNA form, the CDR3 reads TGTGCCACCAGCAGGTCAGACCGCGTCGGCGAGCAGTACTTC.

This sequence joins TRBV14 and TRBJ2-5, with D hard to call. V dropped 2 bases and J dropped 5 bases, with 9 bases sitting between them. CDR3 length: 13 amino acids. From germline, CDR1 is SGHDN and CDR2 FVKESK. The CDR3 DNA follows: TGTGCCAGCAGCCAAAACCTTCGGGAGACCCAGTACTTC. Protein product: CASSQNLRETQYF. Full variable domain (remainder filled in from reference TRBV14 and TRBJ2-5): EAGVTQFPSHSVIEKGQTVTLRCDPISGHDNLYWYRRVMGKEIKFLLHFVKESKQDESGMPNNRFLAERTGGTYSTLKVQPAELEDSGVYFCASSQNLRETQYFGPGTRLLVL.

The rearrangement links TRBV29-1 to TRBJ1-4, with TRBD1 matching 7 bases. The CDR3 length is 13 residues. Germline CDR1 is SQVTM and CDR2 is ANQGSEA. V was pared by 6 bases and J by 7 bases, with 8 bases of the junction left unmatched. CDR3 loop: CSVDDRAAEKLFF. CDR3 nucleotides: TGCAGCGTGGATGACAGGGCCGCTGAAAAACTGTTTTTT.